One sample yielded the 29 T cell receptor beta chains listed below, sequenced in a study of metastatic and nonmetastatic thyroid tumors. No patient received treatment before thyroid surgery. TCRdb reprocessed the PCR reads via MiXCR. Among about 70,000 clones, around 20% were seen once, and the ten largest hold about 13%. Sequencing used blood. Receptor source: a female donor with papillary thyroid cancer or a benign thyroid nodule (not recorded which). Some clones in this sample may be carry-over from other donors' samples.

This clone was counted ten times or more. V gene TRBV6-1 combines with J gene TRBJ1-6, with no clear D. Per germline, CDR1 MNHNS and CDR2 SASEGT. The length of the CDR3 is 14 residues. Trimming took off 5 bases at V and 10 bases at J, with 15 bases between the two ends. The CDR3 nucleotides are TGTGCCAGCAGTTTAGGGAGGGTAAGCTCACCCCTCCACTTT. This sequence encodes CASSLGRVSSPLHF.

In this sample, this clone turned up many times. The V call is TRBV30, the J call TRBJ1-1; TRBD1 is a possible D gene (6 bases). CDR3 length equals 13 residues. Germline CDR1 reads GTSNPN; CDR2 reads SVGIG (reference sequence). V dropped 0 bases and J dropped 10 bases, with 15 bases sitting between them. CDR3 sequence: CAWSVQQGGGAFF. The CDR3 bases are TGTGCCTGGAGTGTCCAACAGGGAGGGGGAGCTTTCTTT.

This clone was detected many times. V and J are TRBV5-1 and TRBJ1-1, with no clear D. Per germline, CDR1 SGHRS and CDR2 YFSETQ. Trimming cost V 0 bases and J 5 bases, with 11 bases left between them. CDR3 length equals 14 residues. The CDR3 region is CASSLVPFGTEAFF. The CDR3, as DNA: TGCGCCAGCAGCTTGGTCCCATTCGGGACTGAAGCTTTCTTT.

This clone has a count of ten or more. The rearrangement links TRBV7-9 to TRBJ1-1, with D possibly TRBD1 on 6 matching bases. Germline V gene lookup returns CDR1 SEHNR and CDR2 FQNEAQ (reference sequence). V lost 5 bases to trimming and J lost 5 bases, with 27 bases between them. This CDR3 has 18 amino acids. In DNA form, the CDR3 reads TGTGCCAGCAGCCCCTCTGCCTTGGGGTTGCTGAGGGGGACTGAAGCTTTCTTT. Its protein product is CASSPSALGLLRGTEAFF. The full variable domain, with the rest looked up from reference TRBV7-9 and TRBJ1-1, is DTGVSQNPRHKITKRGQNVTFRCDPISEHNRLYWYRQTLGQGPEFLTYFQNEAQLEKSRLLSDRFSAERPKGSFSTLEIQRTEQGDSAMYLCASSPSALGLLRGTEAFFGQGTRLTVV.

Ten or more counts support this clone. CDR3: CSARYPDRGGEQYF. DNA for the CDR3: TGCAGTGCTAGGTATCCGGACAGGGGTGGTGAGCAGTACTTC. The rearrangement joins TRBV20-1 to TRBJ2-7; 9 bases map to TRBD1. J gave up 7 bases and V 3 bases, and 10 bases lay outside the gene matches. This CDR3 comprises 14 residues. Germline lookup yields CDR1 DFQATT and CDR2 SNEGSKA (reference sequence).

This clone was recorded many times. The same CDR3 arises from other DNA sequences in this sample as well. The rearrangement links TRBV6-1 to TRBJ2-1, with TRBD2 identical over 14 bases. V lost 6 bases to trimming and J lost 5 bases; unmatched junction nucleotides: 3. The germline CDR1 and CDR2 sequences are MNHNS and SASEGT. This CDR3 spans 15 amino acids. CDR3 sequence reads: CASSPGLAGDNEQFF. The CDR3 DNA is TGTGCCAGCAGCCCGGGACTAGCGGGGGACAATGAGCAGTTCTTC.

This clone was detected many times. The V and J genes are TRBV30 and TRBJ2-3; 7 nucleotides line up with TRBD2. Trimming took 4 bases from V and 1 from J; bases not matched to a gene: 5. Germline V gives CDR1 GTSNPN, CDR2 SVGIG (reference sequence). The CDR3 loop spans 14 amino acids. The CDR3 loop reads CAWTSGMGTDTQYF. For the CDR3, the DNA is TGTGCCTGGACGAGCGGGATGGGCACAGATACGCAGTATTTT.

The chain has TRBV6-2 or TRBV6-3 and TRBJ2-7; TRBD2 aligns across 8 bases. The CDR3 totals 14 residues. Germline CDR1 is MNHEY and CDR2 is SVGEGT. V dropped 6 bases and J dropped 4; count of bases not matched to a gene: 8. The CDR3 DNA follows: TGTGCCAGCAGCGGGAGGGCCGGTAATTACGAGCAGTACTTC. Its protein is CASSGRAGNYEQYF.

This clone was detected only a few times. This rearrangement joins TRBV6-1 to TRBJ2-1; unclear D gene. Germline V CDR1 and CDR2: MNHNS, SASEGT. This CDR3 is built from 15 residues. V was pared by 2 bases and J by 3 bases, with 11 bases between. Here the CDR3 reads CASSESGGNYNEQFF. CDR3 DNA: TGTGCCAGCAGTGAATCTGGCGGAAACTACAATGAGCAGTTCTTC.

The table lists this clone with a few counts. The chain has TRBV28 and TRBJ1-4; D is uncertain. CDR1 is MDHEN and CDR2 is SYDVKM in the germline V gene. V lost 3 bases and J lost 8, with 10 bases in between. CDR3 length: 13 amino acids. CDR3 in amino acids: CASSFRWWEKLFF. The CDR3 nucleotides read TGTGCCAGCAGTTTTCGGTGGTGGGAAAAACTGTTTTTT.

The gene calls are TRBV11-3 and TRBJ2-2; weak D call: TRBD2 (5 bases). The CDR3 contains 14 residues. V lost 5 bases and J lost 7, with 14 bases in between. Germline lookup yields CDR1 SGHNT and CDR2 YENEEA. CDR3 sequence reads: CASSRRGQNGELFF. In nucleotides, the CDR3 is TGTGCCAGCAGCCGTCGAGGGCAGAACGGGGAGCTGTTTTTT. The full variable domain, in which reference TRBV11-3 and TRBJ2-2 provide the parts outside the CDR3, is EAGVVQSPRYKIIEKKQPVAFWCNPISGHNTLYWYLQNLGQGPELLIRYENEEAVDDSQLPKDRFSAERLKGVDSTLKIQPAELGDSAVYLCASSRRGQNGELFFGEGSRLTVL.

This chain uses TRBV27 with TRBJ1-6; TRBD1 matches at 8 bases. The V gene end was trimmed by 8 bases and the J gene end by 9 bases; junction bases not matched to a gene: 6. Per germline, CDR1 MNHEY and CDR2 SMNVEV (reference sequence). The CDR3 has 13 amino acids. CDR3 DNA sequence: TGTGCCAGCGTGGACAGGGTTAGTTCACCCCTCCACTTT. It translates to CASVDRVSSPLHF.

This clone has at least ten counts. The chain uses TRBV3-1 and TRBJ1-3, with D tentatively TRBD1 (5 bases). V was shortened by 4 bases and J by 4 bases, with 14 bases between the two germline ends. This CDR3 is built from 15 residues. Germline CDR1 and CDR2: LGHDT and YNNKEL (reference sequence). The DNA for the CDR3 is TGTGCCAGCAGCCCCGGCAGGGCGATCGGAAACACCATATATTTT. Residues: CASSPGRAIGNTIYF.

This clone was seen many times. This chain links TRBV6-1 with TRBJ2-1; D perhaps matches TRBD1 (6 bases). V lost 9 bases to trimming and J lost 6 bases, with 18 bases between them. This CDR3 region has 14 residues. Germline V gene sequence: CDR1 MNHNS, CDR2 SASEGT. CDR3 sequence: CASSNGQRGNEQFF. The CDR3 coding sequence is TGTGCCAGTAGCAACGGACAGCGTGGCAATGAGCAGTTCTTC.

The sample holds many counts of this clone. The chain recombines TRBV10-3 with TRBJ1-5; D is uncertain. CDR3 length equals 14 residues. The germline gives CDR1 ENHRY, CDR2 SYGVKD. V was pared by 4 bases and J by 0 bases, with 7 bases between. This CDR3 is CAISAAGSNQPQHF. As DNA, the CDR3 is TGTGCCATCAGTGCAGCAGGTAGCAATCAGCCCCAGCATTTT.

This clone was counted ten times or more. The CDR3 coding sequence is TGTGCCAGTACTAGCGGGATGGGCAATGAGCAGTTCTTC. Residues: CASTSGMGNEQFF. The V and J genes are TRBV6-1 and TRBJ2-1; 10 bases agree with TRBD2. CDR3 length: 13 residues. The V segment lost 9 bases and the J segment 6 bases; nucleotides outside the gene matches: 5. Germline loops: CDR1 MNHNS, CDR2 SASEGT.

In this sample, this clone turned up many times. This chain connects TRBV7-9 to TRBJ1-1, with TRBD1 as a possible D gene (5 bases). The germline gives CDR1 SEHNR, CDR2 FQNEAQ (reference sequence). The V end lost 2 bases, the J end lost 3 bases, and 10 bases lay between the germline ends. The length of the CDR3 is 14 residues. CDR3 residues: CASSLLGVHTEAFF. In nucleotides, the CDR3 is TGTGCCAGCAGCTTATTGGGGGTGCACACTGAAGCTTTCTTT. The whole variable domain, remainder taken from reference TRBV7-9 and TRBJ1-1, is DTGVSQNPRHKITKRGQNVTFRCDPISEHNRLYWYRQTLGQGPEFLTYFQNEAQLEKSRLLSDRFSAERPKGSFSTLEIQRTEQGDSAMYLCASSLLGVHTEAFFGQGTRLTVV.

This clone has at least ten counts. The chain carries TRBV12-3 or TRBV12-4 and TRBJ2-2, with 7 bases aligning to TRBD2. CDR3 length: 15 amino acids. Trimming at V came to 5 bases and at J to 6 bases, leaving 9 bases not matched to a gene. CDR3 nucleotide sequence: TGTGCCAGCAGTCTTCAGACTAGCTTCCCCGGGGAGCTGTTTTTT. Its translation is CASSLQTSFPGELFF.

This rearrangement joins TRBV11-2 to TRBJ2-7, with D unresolved. V was clipped by 2 bases and J by 4 bases, with 15 bases between them. CDR3 size: 15 residues. Germline V gives CDR1 SGHAT, CDR2 FQNNGV. The CDR3 spells CASSLSPGRQYEQYF. In DNA, the CDR3 is TGTGCCAGCAGCTTATCCCCCGGACGGCAGTACGAGCAGTACTTC.

This clone has ten or more counts. V usage is TRBV7-9 and J usage is TRBJ2-7; either TRBD1 or TRBD2 may supply D (7 bases each). Germline V gene data show CDR1 as SEHNR and CDR2 as FQNEAQ (reference sequence). V was shortened by 5 bases and J by 6 bases, with 20 bases between the two germline ends. This CDR3 spans 15 amino acids. This CDR3 reads CASSPMTGRVGEQYF. The DNA of the CDR3 is TGTGCCAGCAGCCCCATGACAGGGAGGGTCGGCGAGCAGTACTTC.

This clone was found a few times. The gene calls are TRBV12-3 or TRBV12-4 and TRBJ2-1, with 11 positions matching TRBD2. The CDR3 loop spans 14 amino acids. J lost 11 bases, V lost 5 bases, and 8 bases had no gene match. The CDR3 here is CASSLASGRQKQFF. Written as DNA, the CDR3 is TGTGCCAGCAGTCTGGCTAGCGGGAGGCAGAAGCAGTTCTTC.

This clone was seen ten or more times. V usage is TRBV24-1 and J usage is TRBJ2-1; no reliable D call. The CDR3 has 14 amino acids. Germline V gene sequence: CDR1 KGHDR, CDR2 SFDVKD. Deletions cut 0 bases from V and 4 bases from J, with 6 bases between. The CDR3 here is CATSDLSEYNEQFF. The CDR3 nucleotides are TGTGCCACCAGTGATTTGTCCGAATACAATGAGCAGTTCTTC.

This clone was counted a few times. J is TRBJ2-3 and V is TRBV12-3 or TRBV12-4, with unresolved D. The length of the CDR3 is 15 residues. V was clipped by 5 bases and J by 0 bases, with 12 bases between them. CDR3 protein: CASSPTSISTDTQYF. The CDR3 DNA reads TGTGCCAGCAGTCCTACCTCTATCAGCACAGATACGCAGTATTTT.

CDR3 residues: CAIRLSTGGRGCNEQFF. The CDR3 DNA reads TGTGCCATCAGACTCTCAACGGGGGGCAGGGGGTGCAATGAGCAGTTCTTC. The J gene is TRBJ2-1, the V gene TRBV10-3; D may be TRBD1 or TRBD2 (7 bases each). Trimming removed 6 bases from V and 6 bases from J, with 24 bases in between. The CDR3 contains 17 residues. Germline lookup yields CDR1 ENHRY and CDR2 SYGVKD.

The sample holds a few counts of this clone. A read error is possible here, since a much larger clone lies one base away. The chain combines TRBV2 with TRBJ1-6; the match to TRBD1 covers 7 bases. V was clipped by 6 bases and J by 7 bases; unmatched bases: 9. CDR1 and CDR2 from the germline V gene are SNHLY and FYNNEI. This CDR3 has 15 amino acids. The CDR3 protein is CASRQTGLVNSPLHF. DNA of the CDR3: TGTGCCAGCAGACAGACAGGGTTGGTAAATTCACCCCTCCACTTT.

This clone showed up many times. The chain links TRBV19 to TRBJ1-5; D uncertain. Looked up from germline, CDR1 is LNHDA and CDR2 is SQIVND (reference sequence). V lost 3 bases and J lost 0, with 12 bases in between. The CDR3 contains 16 residues. The CDR3 reads CASSMGSVISNQPQHF. CDR3 nucleotide sequence: TGTGCCAGTAGTATGGGCAGCGTCATTAGCAATCAGCCCCAGCATTTT.

The chain couples TRBV4-2 to TRBJ2-7, with D perhaps matching TRBD1 (6 bases). Germline loops: CDR1 LGHNA, CDR2 YNFKEQ. The CDR3 spans 15 residues. Trimming removed 0 bases from V and 0 bases from J, with 9 bases in between. The DNA of the CDR3 is TGTGCCAGCAGCCAAGATCAGGGGAGCTCCTACGAGCAGTACTTC. It encodes CASSQDQGSSYEQYF.

This clone has just one count. V is TRBV11-2 and J is TRBJ2-7, with 9 positions matching TRBD1. Germline lookup yields CDR1 SGHAT and CDR2 FQNNGV. The CDR3 consists of 16 residues. V lost 1 base and J lost 3; bases outside the gene matches: 7. The CDR3, as DNA: TGTGCCAGCAGCTTAGGGGCGGGACAGGGCCTCTACGAGCAGTACTTC. This translates into CASSLGAGQGLYEQYF.

This chain links TRBV11-2 with TRBJ2-7; D may match TRBD1 or TRBD2 (5 bases each). The CDR3 runs to 12 residues. Looked up from germline, CDR1 is SGHAT and CDR2 is FQNNGV. V lost 4 bases and J 6 bases, leaving 10 bases between the germline ends. This CDR3 reads CASSSREREQYF. CDR3 nucleotide sequence: TGTGCCAGCAGCTCCAGGGAGCGCGAGCAGTACTTC.